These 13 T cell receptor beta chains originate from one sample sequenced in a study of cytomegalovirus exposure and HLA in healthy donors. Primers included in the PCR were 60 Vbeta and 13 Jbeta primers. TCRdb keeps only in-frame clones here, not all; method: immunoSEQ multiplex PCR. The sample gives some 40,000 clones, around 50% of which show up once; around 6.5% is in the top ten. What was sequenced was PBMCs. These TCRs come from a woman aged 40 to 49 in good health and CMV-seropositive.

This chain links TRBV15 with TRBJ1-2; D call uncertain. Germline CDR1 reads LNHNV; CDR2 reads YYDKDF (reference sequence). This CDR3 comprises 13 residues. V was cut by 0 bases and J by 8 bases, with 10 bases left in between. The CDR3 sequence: CATSRDRTGGYTF. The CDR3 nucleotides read TGTGCCACCAGCAGAGACCGAACGGGGGGCTACACCTTC.

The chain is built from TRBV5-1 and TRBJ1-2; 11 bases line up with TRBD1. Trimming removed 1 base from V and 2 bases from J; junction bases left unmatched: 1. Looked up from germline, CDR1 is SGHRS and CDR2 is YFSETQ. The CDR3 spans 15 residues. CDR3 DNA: TGCGCCAGCAGCTTGAGGGACAGGGGGAACTATGGCTACACCTTC. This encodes CASSLRDRGNYGYTF.

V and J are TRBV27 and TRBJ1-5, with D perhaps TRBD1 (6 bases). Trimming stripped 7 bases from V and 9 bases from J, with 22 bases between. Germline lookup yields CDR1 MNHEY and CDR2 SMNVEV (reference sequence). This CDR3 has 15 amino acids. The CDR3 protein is CASKYKTGLSAPQHF. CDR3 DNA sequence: TGTGCCAGCAAGTACAAGACAGGCCTCTCTGCGCCCCAGCATTTT.

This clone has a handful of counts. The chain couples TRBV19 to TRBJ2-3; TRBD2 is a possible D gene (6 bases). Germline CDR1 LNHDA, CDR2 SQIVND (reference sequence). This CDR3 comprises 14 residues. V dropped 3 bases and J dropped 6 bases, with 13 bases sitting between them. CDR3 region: CASSIDGSGDTQYF. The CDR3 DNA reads TGTGCCAGTAGTATTGACGGGAGTGGGGATACGCAGTATTTT.

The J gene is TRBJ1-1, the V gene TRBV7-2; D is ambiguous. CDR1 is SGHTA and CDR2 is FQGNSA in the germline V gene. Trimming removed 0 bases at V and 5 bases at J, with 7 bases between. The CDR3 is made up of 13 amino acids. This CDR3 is CASSLAYKTEAFF. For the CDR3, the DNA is TGTGCCAGCAGCTTAGCTTACAAGACTGAAGCTTTCTTT.

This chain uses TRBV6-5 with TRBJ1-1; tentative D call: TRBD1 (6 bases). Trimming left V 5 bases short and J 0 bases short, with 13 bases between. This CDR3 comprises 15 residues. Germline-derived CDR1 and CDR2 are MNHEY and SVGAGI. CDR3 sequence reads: CASSPWTDMNTEAFF. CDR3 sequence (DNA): TGTGCCAGCAGTCCATGGACAGACATGAACACTGAAGCTTTCTTT.

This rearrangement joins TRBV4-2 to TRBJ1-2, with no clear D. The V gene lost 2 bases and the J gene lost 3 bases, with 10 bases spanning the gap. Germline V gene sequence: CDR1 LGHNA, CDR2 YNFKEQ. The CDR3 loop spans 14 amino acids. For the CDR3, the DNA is TGTGCCAGCAGCCAATCTAAAGGAGACTATGGCTACACCTTC. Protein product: CASSQSKGDYGYTF.

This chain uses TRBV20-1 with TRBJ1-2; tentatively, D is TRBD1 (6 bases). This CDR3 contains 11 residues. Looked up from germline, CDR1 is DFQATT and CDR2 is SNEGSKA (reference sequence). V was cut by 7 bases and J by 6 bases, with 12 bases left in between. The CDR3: CSVPGGNGYTF. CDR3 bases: TGCAGTGTCCCGGGGGGCAATGGCTACACCTTC.

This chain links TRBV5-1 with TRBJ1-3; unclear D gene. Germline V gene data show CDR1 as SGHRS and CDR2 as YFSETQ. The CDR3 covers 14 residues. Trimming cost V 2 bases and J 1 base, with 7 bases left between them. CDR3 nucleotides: TGCGCCAGCAGCTTAGAGGGATCTGGAAACACCATATATTTT. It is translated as CASSLEGSGNTIYF.

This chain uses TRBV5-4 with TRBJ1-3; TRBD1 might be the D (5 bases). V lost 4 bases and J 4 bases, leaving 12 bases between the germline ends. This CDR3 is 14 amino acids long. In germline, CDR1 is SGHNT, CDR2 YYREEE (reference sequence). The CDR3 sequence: CASSPGGVGNTIYF. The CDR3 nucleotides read TGTGCCAGCAGCCCTGGAGGGGTCGGAAACACCATATATTTT.

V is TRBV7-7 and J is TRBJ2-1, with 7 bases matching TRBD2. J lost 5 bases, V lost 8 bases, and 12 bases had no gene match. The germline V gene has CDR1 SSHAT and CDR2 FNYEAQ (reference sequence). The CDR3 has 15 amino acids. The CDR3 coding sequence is TGTGCCAGCGCATTGGGGCTAGCGGACAACAATGAGCAGTTCTTC. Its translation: CASALGLADNNEQFF.

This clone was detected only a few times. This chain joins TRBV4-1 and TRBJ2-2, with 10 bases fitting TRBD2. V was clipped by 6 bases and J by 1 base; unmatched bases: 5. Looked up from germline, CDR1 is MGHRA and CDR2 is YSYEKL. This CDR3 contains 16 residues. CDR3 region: CASRISSGGNTGELFF. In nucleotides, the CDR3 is TGCGCCAGCAGAATCTCTAGCGGGGGGAACACCGGGGAGCTGTTTTTT.

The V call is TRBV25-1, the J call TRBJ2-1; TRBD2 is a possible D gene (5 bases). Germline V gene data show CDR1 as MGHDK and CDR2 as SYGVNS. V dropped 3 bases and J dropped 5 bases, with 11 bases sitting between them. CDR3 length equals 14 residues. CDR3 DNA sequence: TGTGCCAGCAGTGACATAACCGGGGACAATGAGCAGTTCTTC. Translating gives CASSDITGDNEQFF.